This TCR beta chain is drawn from a study of T-cell reconstitution after alpha-beta-depleted transplantation in children. Germline values: CDR1 MNHEY, CDR2 SVGAGI. The CDR3 runs to 18 residues. The V and J ends lost 0 bases and 0 bases, in that order; junction bases with no gene match: 9. Unique molecular identifiers featured in how the TCRbeta library was prepared. From the PCR reads, TCRdb called clonotypes with MiXCR, one entry per CDR3 protein. Of 700,000 to 950,000 distinct CDR3 sequences listed, 16% are singletons. The sample was PBMCs, mostly from graft donor cells, taken 360 days after TCRalphabeta/CD19-depleted stem cell transplant. The V call is TRBV6-5, the J call TRBJ2-3; TRBD2 agrees at 7 bases. This TCR was recovered from a male patient younger than 18 who had a stem cell transplant for acute lymphoblastic leukemia, so the T cells may come from the graft donor. CDR3 residues: CASSYSRFGAGSTDTQYF. The DNA for the CDR3 is TGTGCCAGCAGTTACTCGAGATTTGGAGCGGGGAGCACAGATACGCAGTATTTT.